This T cell receptor (beta chain) was sequenced for a study of T cell responses to AZD1222 COVID-19 vaccine. Study results and caveats: Targeting of unmutated variant regions was reportedly seen in nearly half of spike-specific TCRs. At baseline, just six AZD1222 recipients tested seropositive.

As regards this clone: Its antigen is currently unknown.

The CDR3 is 12 residues long. From germline, CDR1 is MNHNS and CDR2 SASEGT. V dropped 0 bases and J dropped 4 bases, with 1 base sitting between them. Clones were sequenced by immunoSEQ multiplex PCR, and TCRdb holds only the in-frame ones, with some missing. The sample holds over 70,000 clones, roughly 80% seen once. V usage is TRBV6-1 and J usage is TRBJ1-3, with unresolved D. The source was peripheral blood, collected 28 days after the second dose of the MenACWY control vaccine. This sequence originates from an adult who received the MenACWY meningococcal vaccine as a control. The CDR3 sequence: CASSEAGNTIYF. CDR3 sequence (DNA): TGTGCCAGCAGTGAAGCGGGAAACACCATATATTTT.